A selection of T cell receptor beta chains follows, all from one sample in a study of tumor-infiltrating lymphocytes in localized non-small cell lung cancer. The assay was immunoSEQ multiplex PCR, and TCRdb's table has in-frame clones only and misses some. Of around 6,400 clones in the sample, 70% to 80% were seen once. The sequenced sample consisted of uninvolved lung tissue not adjacent to the tumor. These TCRs come from a human donor with non-small cell lung cancer. The CDR3 runs from the conserved cysteine through the conserved F or W. The D gene is left open where the match is weak. Size is stated for part of the rows, as once, few or many counts, or as a class when the clone is expanded.

cdr3_aa | cdr3_nt | clone_size | j_call | d_call | v_call
CASTTGGSYNEQFF | TGCGCCAGCACCACGGGGGGATCCTACAATGAGCAGTTCTTC | NA | TRBJ2-1 | TRBD2 | TRBV5-1
CASSEEQGAATDTQYF | TGTGCCAGCAGTGAAGAGCAGGGGGCCGCCACAGATACGCAGTATTTT | NA | TRBJ2-3 | TRBD1 | TRBV6-1
CASSLVTLTF | TGTGCCAGCAGCTTAGTTACACTGACTTTC | NA | TRBJ2-6 | NA | TRBV7-8
CASSETTNYGYTF | TGTGCCAGCAGTGAGACAACTAACTATGGCTACACCTTC | NA | TRBJ1-2 | NA | TRBV6-5
CAISEGTVNTEAFF | TGTGCCATCAGTGAGGGCACAGTGAACACTGAAGCTTTCTTT | NA | TRBJ1-1 | NA | TRBV10-3
CASRPEGTNEKLFF | TGTGCCAGCAGGCCAGAGGGGACTAATGAAAAACTGTTTTTT | few | TRBJ1-4 | NA | TRBV7-9
CASSIDSTGFSNQPQHF | TGTGCCAGTAGTATAGACTCTACAGGGTTTAGCAATCAGCCCCAGCATTTT | NA | TRBJ1-5 | NA | TRBV19
CASRRDSYSPLHF | TGTGCCAGCAGGAGGGACAGCTATTCACCCCTCCACTTT | NA | TRBJ1-6 | TRBD1 | TRBV6-4
CASSQDLRGGSYGYTF | TGTGCCAGCAGCCAAGACCTCCGAGGGGGCAGCTATGGCTACACCTTC | NA | TRBJ1-2 | TRBD1 | TRBV4-2
CASSGRQGPDTQYF | TGTGCCAGCAGCGGGCGACAGGGGCCAGATACGCAGTATTTT | NA | TRBJ2-3 | TRBD1 | TRBV5-6
CASSVGGGSAGGYNEQFF | TGTGCCAGCAGCGTAGGGGGTGGGAGCGCGGGAGGGTACAATGAGCAGTTCTTC | NA | TRBJ2-1 | TRBD2 | TRBV9
CASSDAGTGRWNEQYF | TGTGCCAGCAGTGACGCCGGGACAGGGAGGTGGAACGAGCAGTACTTC | NA | TRBJ2-7 | TRBD1 | TRBV6-1
CASSLEGGFFNEQFF | TGCGCCAGCAGCCTGGAAGGAGGGTTTTTCAATGAGCAGTTCTTC | NA | TRBJ2-1 | NA | TRBV5-1
CASSQDQGSGANVLTF | TGTGCCAGCAGCCAAGATCAGGGCTCTGGGGCCAACGTCCTGACTTTC | NA | TRBJ2-6 | NA | TRBV4-2
CASSPQNEQYF | TGTGCCAGCAGCCCGCAGAACGAGCAGTACTTC | once | TRBJ2-7 | NA | TRBV11-2
CASSANPGTSGGDEQFF | TGTGCCAGCAGCGCAAACCCCGGGACTAGCGGAGGGGATGAGCAGTTCTTC | NA | TRBJ2-1 | TRBD2 | TRBV9
CASSLASGTGAYEQYF | TGCGCCAGCAGCCTAGCATCCGGGACAGGGGCCTACGAGCAGTACTTC | NA | TRBJ2-7 | TRBD1 | TRBV4-3
CSVEDPGLAGGLYQETQYF | TGCAGCGTTGAAGATCCCGGGCTAGCGGGGGGCCTGTACCAAGAGACCCAGTACTTC | few | TRBJ2-5 | TRBD2 | TRBV29-1
CASSESRTSGSSYNEQFF | TGTGCCAGCAGTGAAAGCCGGACTAGCGGGAGCTCCTACAATGAGCAGTTCTTC | NA | TRBJ2-1 | TRBD2 | TRBV6-1
CASSERGRTYEQYF | TGTGCCAGCAGTGAACGGGGGAGGACCTACGAGCAGTACTTC | NA | TRBJ2-7 | NA | TRBV6-1
CATRGQGLHEQYF | TGTGCCACCAGGGGACAGGGCCTCCACGAGCAGTACTTC | once | TRBJ2-7 | TRBD1 | TRBV27
CASSSSGLAGGYEQYF | TGTGCCAGCAGCTCCTCAGGACTAGCGGGAGGTTACGAGCAGTACTTC | NA | TRBJ2-7 | TRBD2 | TRBV7-6
CASSYLTGANYGYTF | TGTGCCAGCAGTTATCTCACAGGAGCTAACTATGGCTACACCTTC | few | TRBJ1-2 | NA | TRBV6-5
CASSLGVLAGAGTDTQYF | TGTGCCAGCAGTTTAGGGGTACTAGCGGGAGCCGGTACAGATACGCAGTATTTT | NA | TRBJ2-3 | TRBD2 | TRBV28
CASSIPSGRTGSGYTF | TGTGCCAGCAGTATACCCTCCGGCAGGACAGGGAGCGGCTACACCTTC | few | TRBJ1-2 | TRBD1 | TRBV28
CASSPPVHSGYTF | TGTGCCAGCAGCCCCCCGGTTCACTCAGGCTACACCTTC | NA | TRBJ1-2 | NA | TRBV7-9
CASSPTGTGGWYGYTF | TGTGCCAGCAGCCCCACCGGGACAGGGGGATGGTATGGCTACACCTTC | medium-sized | TRBJ1-2 | TRBD1 | TRBV14
CASRIRTGNQPQHF | TGTGCCAGCAGAATAAGGACAGGCAATCAGCCCCAGCATTTT | NA | TRBJ1-5 | NA | TRBV6-5
CASSWNQGVRTDTQYF | TGCGCCAGCAGCTGGAACCAGGGAGTTAGGACAGATACGCAGTATTTT | NA | TRBJ2-3 | NA | TRBV5-1
CASSSERGRYQPQHF | TGTGCCAGTAGCTCAGAGAGGGGGCGATATCAGCCCCAGCATTTT | NA | TRBJ1-5 | TRBD1 | TRBV19
CASSFHLGQRYEQYF | TGTGCCAGCAGTTTTCATCTGGGGCAGCGGTACGAGCAGTACTTC | NA | TRBJ2-7 | NA | TRBV28
CSAGLRDSPLHF | TGCAGCGCCGGGTTGAGGGATTCACCCCTCCACTTT | NA | TRBJ1-6 | NA | TRBV29-1
CASSPVEKETQYF | TGTGCCAGCTCTCCGGTCGAGAAAGAGACCCAGTACTTC | NA | TRBJ2-5 | NA | TRBV18
CASSLVLGNTEAFF | TGCGCCAGCAGCTTGGTTCTGGGGAACACTGAAGCTTTCTTT | NA | TRBJ1-1 | NA | TRBV5-1
CASSLLTAGTYGYTF | TGTGCCAGCAGTTTATTAACGGCGGGGACCTATGGCTACACCTTC | NA | TRBJ1-2 | NA | TRBV27
CASSAFHGLGGNEQFF | TGTGCCAGTAGTGCCTTTCATGGACTAGGTGGCAATGAGCAGTTCTTC | NA | TRBJ2-1 | TRBD2 | TRBV19
CASSLWTSGSTDTQYF | TGCGCCAGCAGCCTCTGGACTAGCGGGAGCACAGATACGCAGTATTTT | NA | TRBJ2-3 | TRBD2 | TRBV5-1
CASSPDGSSYEQYF | TGCGCCAGCAGCCCGGACGGATCCTCCTACGAGCAGTACTTC | NA | TRBJ2-7 | NA | TRBV5-1
CASSVPKGVSGRRRSDTQYF | TGTGCCAGCAGTGTCCCCAAGGGGGTGAGCGGGAGGAGGCGTTCAGATACGCAGTATTTT | NA | TRBJ2-3 | TRBD2 | TRBV6-1
CASSDSRPGALQPQHF | TGTGCCAGCAGTGACTCGAGGCCAGGGGCCTTGCAGCCCCAGCATTTT | NA | TRBJ1-5 | NA | TRBV6-4
CASSGEGGTEAFF | TGTGCCAGCAGTGGAGAGGGGGGCACTGAAGCTTTCTTT | NA | TRBJ1-1 | NA | TRBV6-4
CASRETGGHNSPLHF | TGTGCCAGCAGAGAAACAGGGGGGCATAATTCACCCCTCCACTTT | large | TRBJ1-6 | TRBD1 | TRBV28
CASSQGTTGNTIYF | TGTGCCAGCAGCCAAGGGACAACTGGAAACACCATATATTTT | NA | TRBJ1-3 | NA | TRBV7-2
CASSQDRDNYGYTF | TGTGCCAGCAGCCAAGATCGGGACAACTATGGCTACACCTTC | NA | TRBJ1-2 | NA | TRBV5-4
CATSDGVYTEAFF | TGCGCCACCTCGGACGGGGTATATACTGAAGCTTTCTTT | NA | TRBJ1-1 | NA | TRBV10-1
CASSNPGGGGTDTQYF | TGCGCCAGCAGCAACCCCGGAGGTGGAGGGACAGATACGCAGTATTTT | NA | TRBJ2-3 | NA | TRBV5-1
CASSQPALGNIGYTF | TGTGCCAGCAGCCAACCGGCCTTGGGGAATATTGGCTACACCTTC | NA | TRBJ1-2 | NA | TRBV6-5
CASSLGGGSDTQYF | TGCGCCAGCAGCCTAGGGGGGGGGTCAGATACGCAGTATTTT | NA | TRBJ2-3 | NA | TRBV4-3
CASSGSDRSYNEQFF | TGCGCCAGCAGTGGGTCAGACCGCTCCTACAATGAGCAGTTCTTC | NA | TRBJ2-1 | NA | TRBV10-2
CASSLVAGLGMETQYF | TGTGCCAGCAGCTTAGTAGCCGGACTAGGTATGGAGACCCAGTACTTC | few | TRBJ2-5 | TRBD2 | TRBV7-7
CASRTRDGPYEQYF | TGTGCCAGTAGAACCCGGGACGGACCCTACGAGCAGTACTTC | NA | TRBJ2-7 | NA | TRBV19
CASSLRAGTNYEQYF | TGTGCCAGCAGCTTACGGGCCGGGACAAACTACGAGCAGTACTTC | NA | TRBJ2-7 | NA | TRBV7-3
CASSLGQGFTEAFF | TGTGCCAGCAGCTTGGGGCAGGGCTTCACTGAAGCTTTCTTT | NA | TRBJ1-1 | NA | TRBV5-5
CASRMTSGATDTQYF | TGTGCCAGCAGAATGACTAGCGGGGCCACAGATACGCAGTATTTT | NA | TRBJ2-3 | TRBD2 | TRBV6-6
CASSLREGGKNIQYF | TGTGCCAGTAGTCTAAGAGAAGGGGGCAAAAACATTCAGTACTTC | few | TRBJ2-4 | NA | TRBV19